A single sample is the source of the 25 T cell receptor beta chains below, sequenced in a study of T cells in Graves' hyperthyroidism and ophthalmopathy. Authors of the study amplified TCR beta CDR3 regions from RNA transcripts. Primed by the HTBI set, a first-round RT-PCR was run on the TCR CDR3. TCRdb reanalysed the multiplex PCR reads using MiXCR and keeps one entry per CDR3 protein. The data show fewer than 500,000 distinct CDR3 sequences, about 13% seen once. The specimen was blood. The receptor source for this set is a man aged 25 to 45 with Graves' hyperthyroidism that later progressed to Graves' ophthalmopathy.

The CDR3 DNA is TGTGCCAGCAGCGTAGCCGGGGGGGCCGTTGGTGAGCAGTTCTTC. Translated, it gives CASSVAGGAVGEQFF. The chain links TRBV9 to TRBJ2-1; 8 positions match TRBD2. V gave up 0 bases and J gave up 9 bases; unmatched junction bases: 8. This CDR3 has 15 residues. The germline CDR1 and CDR2 sequences are SGDLS and YYNGEE. The full variable domain, its missing parts supplied by reference TRBV9 and TRBJ2-1, is DSGVTQTPKHLITATGQRVTLRCSPRSGDLSVYWYQQSLDQGLQFLIQYYNGEERAKGNILERFSAQQFPDLHSELNLSSLELGDSALYFCASSVAGGAVGEQFFGPGTRLTVL.

Only a few counts were recorded for this clonotype. The chain combines TRBV7-8 with TRBJ2-1; possibly TRBD2 for D (7 bases). Between the trimmed V and J ends, which lost 1 base and 2 bases, there was a span of 15 bases. The germline CDR1 and CDR2 sequences are SGHVS and FQNEAQ. The CDR3 runs 17 residues. The CDR3 protein is CASSLGGGGAAYNEQFF. The CDR3 nucleotides are TGTGCCAGCAGCTTAGGTGGGGGGGGGGCGGCCTACAATGAGCAGTTCTTC.

J is TRBJ1-3 and V is TRBV18; maybe TRBD1 (5 bases). The germline gives CDR1 KGHSH, CDR2 LQKENI. The CDR3 covers 16 residues. Trimming pared 3 bases from V and 0 bases from J, leaving 12 bases between. CDR3 coding DNA: TGTGCCAGCTCACCCCTGACAGAGTTCTCTGGAAACACCATATATTTT. The encoded protein is CASSPLTEFSGNTIYF.

About this clonotype itself: This may stem from a read error, because a much larger clone lies one nucleotide away. CDR3 region: CASSSRDRDNEQFF. In nucleotides, the CDR3 is TGTGCCAGCAGCTCCCGGGACAGAGACAATGAGCAGTTCTTC. V and J are TRBV5-4 and TRBJ2-1, with 7 bases aligning to TRBD1. The CDR3 is made up of 14 amino acids. The germline V gene encodes CDR1 SGHNT and CDR2 YYREEE (reference sequence). The ends lost 3 bases at V and 5 bases at J; junction bases unmatched: 5.

J is TRBJ2-7 and V is TRBV7-2; 12 bases line up with TRBD1. The CDR3 runs 14 residues. V dropped 4 bases and J dropped 7; count of bases not matched to a gene: 5. Germline assignment: CDR1 SGHTA and CDR2 FQGNSA. For the CDR3, the DNA is TGTGCCAGCAGCTGGGACAGGGGGCAGGGGGAGCAGTACTTC. Translated, it gives CASSWDRGQGEQYF.

In its sample, this clonotype was seen a few times. The chain recombines TRBV30 with TRBJ2-3; D is possibly TRBD1 (5 bases). CDR1 and CDR2 from the germline V gene are GTSNPN and SVGIG (reference sequence). The CDR3 runs 13 residues. Trimming took off 3 bases at V and 0 bases at J, with 7 bases between the two ends. The CDR3 is CAWRGRSTDTQYF. DNA of the CDR3: TGTGCCTGGAGGGGGCGGAGCACAGATACGCAGTATTTT.

Concerning this clonotype: One base away lies a much larger clone, so this may be a sequencing read error. The gene calls are TRBV5-1 and TRBJ2-3; D unresolved. There are 13 residues in the CDR3. Germline V gene lookup returns CDR1 SGHRS and CDR2 YFSETQ. The CDR3 spells CASSLEQPDTQCF. The CDR3 DNA reads TGCGCCAGCAGCTTGGAGCAGCCAGATACGCAGTGTTTT. Using reference TRBV5-1 and TRBJ2-3 for the parts outside the CDR3, the full variable domain is KAGVTQTPRYLIKTRGQQVTLSCSPISGHRSVSWYQQTPGQGLQFLFEYFSETQRNKGNFPGRFSGRQFSNSRSEMNVSTLELGDSALYLCASSLEQPDTQCFGPGTRLTVL.

This clonotype was seen at least ten times. The V gene is TRBV28, the J gene TRBJ1-1; the D gene is possibly TRBD1 (6 bases). CDR1 is MDHEN and CDR2 is SYDVKM in the germline V gene. The CDR3 has 13 amino acids. V lost 7 bases, J lost 5 bases, and 14 bases lay in between. In nucleotides, the CDR3 is TGTGCCAGCACCAGCAGGGGTTCGACTGAAGCTTTCTTT. Its translation: CASTSRGSTEAFF.

This clonotype was counted ten times or more. The genes are TRBV4-1 and TRBJ2-7; D ambiguous. CDR1 and CDR2 (germline): MGHRA, YSYEKL. CDR3 length: 13 amino acids. Trimming cost V 0 bases and J 3 bases, with 6 bases left between them. The CDR3: CASSQDQYYEQYF. The CDR3 region has the DNA TGCGCCAGCAGCCAAGATCAGTACTACGAGCAGTACTTC.

This clonotype turned up a few times. The chain combines TRBV7-2 with TRBJ1-6, with TRBD1 matching over 10 bases. Germline trimming cut 5 bases from V and 2 bases from J; bases unmatched to any gene: 9. The germline V gene has CDR1 SGHTA and CDR2 FQGNSA. The CDR3 length is 18 residues. CDR3 sequence: CASSPGQGTRTYNSPLHF. The CDR3 DNA is TGTGCCAGCAGCCCGGGACAGGGGACTAGGACCTATAATTCACCCCTCCACTTT.

The chain recombines TRBV3-1 with TRBJ2-3; 16 nucleotides agree with TRBD2. The CDR3 totals 18 residues. With 5 bases clipped from V and 3 bases from J, the junction kept 8 bases outside the gene matches. Germline V gene lookup returns CDR1 LGHDT and CDR2 YNNKEL (reference sequence). The CDR3 is CASSKGTSGGEGTDTQYF. The DNA of the CDR3 is TGTGCCAGCAGCAAAGGGACTAGCGGGGGGGAGGGGACAGATACGCAGTATTTT.

This clonotype has a count of ten or more. The genes are TRBV20-1 and TRBJ2-3, with 7 bases matching TRBD1. V shed 1 base, J shed 2 bases, and the junction held 12 bases outside the gene matches. The CDR3 covers 17 residues. CDR1 is DFQATT, CDR2 SNEGSKA, per germline (reference sequence). The CDR3, as DNA: TGCAGTGCTAGAGGTAGACAGGGTGTCCTACACACAGATACGCAGTATTTT. The encoded protein is CSARGRQGVLHTDTQYF.

This clonotype appeared a few times. The chain recombines TRBV30 with TRBJ1-1; D ambiguous. From germline, CDR1 is GTSNPN and CDR2 SVGIG (reference sequence). V was pared by 3 bases and J by 4 bases, with 12 bases between. The CDR3 covers 13 residues. The DNA for the CDR3 is TGTGCCTGGAGCCCCCCCCGGACCACTGAAGCTTTCTTT. Translating gives CAWSPPRTTEAFF.

This clonotype was seen many times. J is TRBJ1-1 and V is TRBV28; TRBD1 matches 9 bases. Unmatched junction bases numbered 16, after V lost 2 bases and J lost 0 bases. Germline CDR1 reads MDHEN; CDR2 reads SYDVKM. The CDR3 sequence is 20 residues long. The CDR3 sequence is CASSLERTGVSFYLNTEAFF. The CDR3 region has the DNA TGTGCCAGCAGTTTAGAACGGACAGGGGTATCCTTTTACCTGAACACTGAAGCTTTCTTT.

The sample holds many counts of this clonotype. As DNA, the CDR3 is TGTGCCAGCAGCTTAAATTCACCCCTCCACTTT. Its protein is CASSLNSPLHF. This chain uses TRBV7-2 with TRBJ1-6; D remains ambiguous. The CDR3 extends over 11 amino acids. The V end was cut by 2 bases, the J end by 7 bases, with 0 bases between. CDR1 and CDR2 (germline): SGHTA, FQGNSA.

This clonotype was counted at least ten times. J is TRBJ1-6 and V is TRBV5-1; D not resolved. CDR3 size: 15 residues. Trimming took 3 bases from V and 5 from J, leaving 12 bases between them. Germline-derived CDR1 and CDR2 are SGHRS and YFSETQ. The CDR3 coding sequence is TGCGCCAGCAGCTATAGGACGGCTGATAATTCACCCCTCCACTTT. Residues: CASSYRTADNSPLHF.

The rearrangement joins TRBV28 to TRBJ2-7, with a possible D match to TRBD1 (5 bases). The V end was cut by 5 bases, the J end by 2 bases, with 16 bases between. The CDR3 contains 15 residues. The germline V gene has CDR1 MDHEN and CDR2 SYDVKM. This chain's CDR3 is CASSEPTVATYEQYF. CDR3 nucleotides: TGTGCCAGCAGTGAACCGACAGTCGCCACCTACGAGCAGTACTTC.

This clonotype showed up many times. This rearrangement joins TRBV12-3 or TRBV12-4 to TRBJ2-3; TRBD2 aligns across 8 bases. The CDR3 runs to 16 residues. Trimming at V came to 6 bases and at J to 4 bases, leaving 12 bases not matched to a gene. The CDR3: CASSPWTSIRADTQYF. In DNA, the CDR3 is TGTGCCAGCAGCCCCTGGACTAGCATCAGGGCAGATACGCAGTATTTT.

This clonotype was found a few times. The genes are TRBV2 and TRBJ1-6, with D tentatively TRBD1 (5 bases). The CDR3 loop spans 15 amino acids. The germline CDR1 and CDR2 sequences are SNHLY and FYNNEI. Deletions cut 7 bases from V and 0 bases from J, with 10 bases between. The CDR3 sequence is CASTGGSSYNSPLHF. The DNA of the CDR3 is TGTGCCAGCACTGGGGGAAGCTCCTATAATTCACCCCTCCACTTT.

This clonotype was seen only a few times. The V call is TRBV19, the J call TRBJ1-1; the match to TRBD1 covers 7 bases. The V gene's germline CDR1 is LNHDA and CDR2 SQIVND (reference sequence). This CDR3 contains 14 residues. With V trimmed by 7 bases and J by 1 base, 6 bases remained unmatched. The CDR3 DNA reads TGTGCCAGTAAGAAGGGGACAGCGAACACTGAAGCTTTCTTT. It is translated as CASKKGTANTEAFF.

V usage is TRBV2 and J usage is TRBJ2-2; 7 bases align to TRBD2. The germline gives CDR1 SNHLY, CDR2 FYNNEI. The V segment lost 7 bases and the J segment 5 bases; nucleotides outside the gene matches: 4. This CDR3 is built from 13 residues. The CDR3 DNA sequence: TGTGCCAGCAACACGGGACTAACCGGGGAGCTGTTTTTT. Translated: CASNTGLTGELFF.

This clonotype was counted many times. The chain is built from TRBV28 and TRBJ2-5, with 10 nucleotides matching TRBD1. Germline assignment: CDR1 MDHEN and CDR2 SYDVKM. The V gene end was trimmed by 4 bases and the J gene end by 5 bases; junction bases not matched to a gene: 4. The CDR3 sequence is 14 residues long. The CDR3 loop is CASSSTTGGETQYF. CDR3 nucleotide sequence: TGTGCCAGCAGTTCAACGACAGGGGGCGAGACCCAGTACTTC.

At least ten counts were recorded for this clonotype. The rearrangement joins TRBV12-3 or TRBV12-4 to TRBJ2-1; D perhaps matches TRBD2 (5 bases). This CDR3 has 15 residues. The V end lost 6 bases, the J end lost 0 bases, and 12 bases lay between the germline ends. CDR3 residues: CASSPEAVSYNEQFF. The DNA of the CDR3 is TGTGCCAGCAGCCCCGAAGCGGTCTCCTACAATGAGCAGTTCTTC.

The J gene is TRBJ2-4, the V gene TRBV19, with TRBD2 identical over 12 bases. V was pared by 7 bases and J by 0 bases, with 4 bases of the junction left unmatched. The CDR3 has 16 amino acids. The germline gives CDR1 LNHDA, CDR2 SQIVND (reference sequence). This chain's CDR3 is CASIKTSGGAKNIQYF. The CDR3 region has the DNA TGTGCCAGTATCAAGACTAGCGGGGGAGCCAAAAACATTCAGTACTTC.

In its sample, this clonotype was seen a few times. Sequence at one end of the junction differs from germline and may be a read error. The V gene is TRBV5-1, the J gene TRBJ2-5, with 11 bases identical to TRBD1. The CDR3 extends over 14 amino acids. Per the germline V gene, CDR1 is SGHRS and CDR2 is YFSETQ. The CDR3, as DNA: TGCGCCAGCAGCTTGGCAGCGGACAGGGGGCGGATGCACTTC. Translated: CASSLAADRGRMHF. Together with reference TRBV5-1 and TRBJ2-5, the CDR3 gives the full variable domain: KAGVTQTPRYLIKTRGQQVTLSCSPISGHRSVSWYQQTPGQGLQFLFEYFSETQRNKGNFPGRFSGRQFSNSRSEMNVSTLELGDSALYLCASSLAADRGRMHFGPGTRLLVL.